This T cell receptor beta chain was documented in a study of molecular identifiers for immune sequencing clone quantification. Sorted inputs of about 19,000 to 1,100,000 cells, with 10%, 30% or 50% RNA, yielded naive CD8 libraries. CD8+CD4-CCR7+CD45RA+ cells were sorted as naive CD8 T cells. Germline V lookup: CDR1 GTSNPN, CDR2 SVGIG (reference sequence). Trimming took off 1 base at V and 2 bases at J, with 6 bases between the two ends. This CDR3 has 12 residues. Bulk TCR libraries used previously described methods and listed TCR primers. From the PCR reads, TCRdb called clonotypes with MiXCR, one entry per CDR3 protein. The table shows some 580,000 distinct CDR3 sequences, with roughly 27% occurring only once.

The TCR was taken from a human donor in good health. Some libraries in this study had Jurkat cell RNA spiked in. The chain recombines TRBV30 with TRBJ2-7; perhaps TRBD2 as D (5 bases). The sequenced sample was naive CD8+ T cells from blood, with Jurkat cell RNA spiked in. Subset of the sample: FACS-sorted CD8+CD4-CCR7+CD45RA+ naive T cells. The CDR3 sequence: CAWSGETYEQYF. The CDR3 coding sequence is TGTGCCTGGAGTGGGGAGACCTACGAGCAGTACTTC.